These 27 T cell receptor beta chains came from one sample sequenced in a study of control samples from healthy donors and cancer patients. Using immunoSEQ multiplex PCR, the repertoire was profiled, and TCRdb retains in-frame clones only, with some absent. The data contain some 96,000 clones, more than 85% of them singletons. The material sequenced was blood. The receptor source for this set is a woman aged 45 to 65 in good health.

The rearrangement links TRBV11-2 to TRBJ2-1; 10 positions agree with TRBD2. CDR1 is SGHAT, CDR2 FQNNGV, per germline. The CDR3 is 17 residues long. The trim removed 3 bases at V and 0 bases at J, leaving 5 bases unmatched. As DNA, the CDR3 is TGTGCCAGCAGCTTTCCTAGCGGGGGCAACTCCTACAATGAGCAGTTCTTC. It translates to CASSFPSGGNSYNEQFF.

The chain couples TRBV7-8 to TRBJ2-7; 11 bases are shared with TRBD2. This CDR3 is built from 15 residues. CDR1 is SGHVS and CDR2 is FQNEAQ in the germline V gene. V shed 1 base and J 7 bases; nucleotides not matched to a gene: 6. The CDR3 DNA reads TGTGCCAGCAGCTTAGTAGCGGGAGGGCCTCGGGAGCAGTACGTC. Translating it yields CASSLVAGGPREQYV.

The gene calls are TRBV6-1 and TRBJ1-4; D may be TRBD1 (5 bases). The CDR3 is 14 residues long. Germline-derived CDR1 and CDR2 are MNHNS and SASEGT. Trimming took off 5 bases at V and 8 bases at J, with 15 bases between the two ends. As DNA, the CDR3 is TGTGCCAGCAGTCTAGGGGAGATGGAAGAAAAACTGTTTTTT. Its translation is CASSLGEMEEKLFF.

This clone appeared a single time. The chain combines TRBV19 with TRBJ2-5, with 7 bases fitting TRBD2. V was clipped by 6 bases and J by 2 bases; unmatched bases: 9. The CDR3 contains 15 residues. Germline V gene data show CDR1 as LNHDA and CDR2 as SQIVND (reference sequence). CDR3 amino acids: CASRPRSGEQETQYF. The CDR3 DNA reads TGTGCCAGTAGGCCGAGGAGCGGGGAGCAAGAGACCCAGTACTTC.

The chain carries TRBV6-5 and TRBJ2-3, with D maybe TRBD1 (5 bases). The CDR3 totals 13 residues. The germline CDR1 and CDR2 sequences are MNHEY and SVGAGI. Trimming removed 6 bases from V and 5 bases from J, with 12 bases in between. CDR3 sequence: CASSPGRGDTQYF. The CDR3 region has the DNA TGTGCCAGCAGCCCGGGTAGGGGAGATACGCAGTATTTT.

Worth noting for this clone: The sample contains more than one DNA sequence encoding this CDR3. The chain couples TRBV18 to TRBJ2-5, with 9 bases that match TRBD1. CDR3 length equals 13 residues. Germline trimming cut 3 bases from V and 5 bases from J; bases unmatched to any gene: 1. The germline V gene encodes CDR1 KGHSH and CDR2 LQKENI. The CDR3 bases are TGTGCCAGCTCACCCGGACAGGGGGAGACCCAGTACTTC. Encoded protein: CASSPGQGETQYF. The entire variable domain, with the rest obtained from reference TRBV18 and TRBJ2-5, is as follows: NAGVMQNPRHLVRRRGQEARLRCSPMKGHSHVYWYRQLPEEGLKFMVYLQKENIIDESGMPKERFSAEFPKEGPSILRIQQVVRGDSAAYFCASSPGQGETQYFGPGTRLLVL.

This clone was counted once. The J gene is TRBJ2-7, the V gene TRBV27, with unresolved D. This CDR3 comprises 15 residues. Trimming cost V 3 bases and J 6 bases, with 18 bases left between them. CDR1 MNHEY and CDR2 SMNVEV come from the germline V gene (reference sequence). The CDR3 DNA reads as TGTGCCAGCAGTTTGGGTCGGACCTCGGGTTCCGAGCAGTACTTC. This encodes CASSLGRTSGSEQYF.

V gene TRBV5-8 combines with J gene TRBJ2-3, with TRBD2 matching over 8 bases. CDR3 length equals 16 residues. Germline V lookup: CDR1 SGHTS, CDR2 YDEGEE. Trimming cost V 4 bases and J 1 base; bases outside gene matches: 8. The CDR3 sequence: CASSAGMTSGTDTQYF. The CDR3 nucleotides are TGTGCCAGCAGCGCGGGAATGACTAGCGGCACAGATACGCAGTATTTT.

V and J are TRBV7-8 and TRBJ2-3; D uncertain. Germline V lookup: CDR1 SGHVS, CDR2 FQNEAQ. Trimming took off 1 base at V and 6 bases at J, with 11 bases between the two ends. This CDR3 has 14 residues. For the CDR3, the DNA is TGTGCCAGCAGCTTAGTTTCGTTTGCGGATACGCAGTATTTT. This encodes CASSLVSFADTQYF. Full variable domain (outside the CDR3, taken from reference TRBV7-8 and TRBJ2-3): GAGVSQSPRYKVAKRGQDVALRCDPISGHVSLFWYQQALGQGPEFLTYFQNEAQLDKSGLPSDRFFAERPEGSVSTLKIQRTQQEDSAVYLCASSLVSFADTQYFGPGTRLTVL.

The chain has TRBV21-1 and TRBJ2-7; the D segment call TRBD1 is taken from the table without a DNA check. TRBV21-1 is deemed a pseudogene. There are 14 residues in the CDR3. The CDR3 DNA sequence: TGTGCCAGCAGCAAACCCGACAGGGCACGGGAGCAGTACGTC. The encoded protein is CASSKPDRAREQYV.

The chain uses TRBV5-5 and TRBJ1-1, with D hard to call. This CDR3 is built from 15 residues. With 5 bases removed from V and 0 bases from J, the gap between germline ends came to 14 bases. Germline-derived CDR1 and CDR2 are SGHKS and YYEKEE (reference sequence). The chain's CDR3 is CASRAGGSMNTEAFF. The CDR3 DNA reads TGTGCCAGCAGGGCCGGCGGCAGCATGAACACTGAAGCTTTCTTT.

This chain links TRBV28 with TRBJ2-3; unclear D gene. Trimming removed 3 bases from V and 1 base from J, with 5 bases in between. Germline-derived CDR1 and CDR2 are MDHEN and SYDVKM. The CDR3 sequence is 13 residues long. The CDR3 spells CASSFLGTDTQYF. CDR3 bases: TGTGCCAGCAGTTTTTTAGGCACAGATACGCAGTATTTT.

The chain employs TRBV6-2 or TRBV6-3 and TRBJ2-7, with 9 positions matching TRBD2. Germline CDR1 reads MNHEY; CDR2 reads SVGEGT. Losses at the gene ends were 2 bases for V and 6 bases for J; bases not matched to a gene: 8. There are 15 residues in the CDR3. CDR3 DNA: TGTGCCAGCAGTTACAGCTTAGCGGGAGCAGGCGAGCAGTACGTC. The encoded protein is CASSYSLAGAGEQYV.

V usage is TRBV29-1 and J usage is TRBJ1-3; no definite D call. Germline V gene data show CDR1 as SQVTM and CDR2 as ANQGSEA. V shed 3 bases and J shed 4 bases, with 10 bases lying between them. The CDR3 contains 13 residues. The DNA for the CDR3 is TGCAGCGTTGAGGCGGGGTTCGGAAACACCATATATTTT. Its protein is CSVEAGFGNTIYF.

The chain couples TRBV20-1 to TRBJ2-5; the D gene is possibly TRBD2 (5 bases). The V gene's germline CDR1 is DFQATT and CDR2 SNEGSKA (reference sequence). V gave up 3 bases and J gave up 1 base, with 15 bases separating them. The CDR3 is 15 residues long. DNA of the CDR3: TGCAGTGCTAGTCTTCCCCAGCGGAGCCAAGAGACCCAGTACTTC. Translating gives CSASLPQRSQETQYF.

The rearrangement uses TRBV6-5 and TRBJ2-7; D is unclear. This CDR3 has 14 amino acids. Germline-derived CDR1 and CDR2 are MNHEY and SVGAGI. The V gene lost 8 bases and the J gene lost 0 bases, with 14 bases spanning the gap. The CDR3 bases are TGTGCCAGCCGATTCACCGGAAGCTCCTACGAGCAGTACGTC. Translated: CASRFTGSSYEQYV.

Points on this clone: At one boundary the junction diverges from the germline segment, which might be a read error. The chain links TRBV6-6 to TRBJ1-2, with unresolved D. The germline CDR1 and CDR2 sequences are MNHNY and SVGAGI (reference sequence). This CDR3 region has 11 residues. The CDR3 sequence: CASMRDYGYTF. CDR3 bases: TGTGCCAGCATGCGCGACTACGGCTACACCTTC.

This sequence joins TRBV7-6 and TRBJ2-5; D may match TRBD1 or TRBD2 (5 bases each). The CDR3 spans 15 residues. Trimming pared 3 bases from V and 3 bases from J, leaving 14 bases between. The germline gives CDR1 SGHVS, CDR2 FNYEAQ. The CDR3 is CASSLRRDGKETQYF. CDR3 sequence (DNA): TGTGCCAGCAGCTTGCGCCGGGACGGCAAAGAGACCCAGTACTTC.

This clone was found a few times. The chain employs TRBV30 and TRBJ1-6, with TRBD1 identical over 8 bases. From germline, CDR1 is GTSNPN and CDR2 SVGIG (reference sequence). There are 14 residues in the CDR3. V lost 2 bases, J lost 5 bases, and 2 bases stayed unmatched. The DNA for the CDR3 is TGTGCCTGGAGTCTGACAGGGGATAATTCACCCCTCCACTTT. This codes for CAWSLTGDNSPLHF. The variable domain in full, with the rest retrieved from reference TRBV30 and TRBJ1-6, is SQTIHQWPATLVQPVGSPLSLECTVEGTSNPNLYWYRQAAGRGLQLLFYSVGIGQISSEVPQNLSASRPQDRQFILSSKKLLLSDSGFYLCAWSLTGDNSPLHFGNGTRLTVT.

This chain links TRBV7-8 with TRBJ2-3; no clear D gene. The CDR3 is made up of 15 amino acids. The V end lost 7 bases, the J end lost 2 bases, and 16 bases lay between the germline ends. Germline V gene sequence: CDR1 SGHVS, CDR2 FQNEAQ. The CDR3 bases are TGTGCCAGCACCCCTCTGGGCTCTGTCACAGATACGCAGTATTTT. This codes for CASTPLGSVTDTQYF.

A few counts support this clone. V and J are TRBV7-9 and TRBJ2-5; 13 bases are shared with TRBD2. CDR3 size: 17 residues. In germline, CDR1 is SEHNR, CDR2 FQNEAQ (reference sequence). Trimming removed 5 bases from V and 2 bases from J; junction bases left unmatched: 8. CDR3: CASSKGTSGAQQETQYF. In nucleotides, the CDR3 is TGTGCCAGCAGCAAAGGGACTAGCGGGGCGCAACAAGAGACCCAGTACTTC.

As to this clone: The junction shows a germline mismatch at one end, possibly a read error. This chain uses TRBV5-1 with TRBJ2-3, with D perhaps TRBD2 (6 bases). Germline values: CDR1 SGHRS, CDR2 YFSETQ. CDR3 size: 14 residues. The CDR3 here is CASTLGGGTDTQYF. The CDR3 region has the DNA TGCGCCAGCACCTTGGGGGGTGGCACAGATACGCAGTATTTT.

This clone was counted only a few times. This chain links TRBV9 with TRBJ2-1, with TRBD1 as a possible D gene (6 bases). The V gene's germline CDR1 is SGDLS and CDR2 YYNGEE. The CDR3 totals 15 residues. V lost 0 bases and J 4 bases, leaving 11 bases between the germline ends. The CDR3 region is CASSVGYRVYNEQFF. CDR3 bases: TGTGCCAGCAGCGTAGGTTACAGGGTTTACAATGAGCAGTTCTTC. Drawing the rest from reference TRBV9 and TRBJ2-1, the complete variable domain is DSGVTQTPKHLITATGQRVTLRCSPRSGDLSVYWYQQSLDQGLQFLIQYYNGEERAKGNILERFSAQQFPDLHSELNLSSLELGDSALYFCASSVGYRVYNEQFFGPGTRLTVL.

The V and J genes are TRBV6-2 or TRBV6-3 and TRBJ1-6, with D maybe TRBD1 (6 bases). Germline V CDR1 and CDR2: MNHEY, SVGEGT. The ends were cut back, 4 bases at V and 9 bases at J, with 13 bases in the middle. CDR3 length: 14 amino acids. The CDR3 nucleotides are TGTGCCAGCAGTTTAACAGGGAGGGGTTCACCCCTCCACTTT. Protein sequence: CASSLTGRGSPLHF.

V usage is TRBV18 and J usage is TRBJ2-7; TRBD1 might be the D (6 bases). The ends were cut back, 2 bases at V and 4 bases at J, with 6 bases in the middle. In germline, CDR1 is KGHSH, CDR2 LQKENI. The CDR3 has 12 amino acids. The CDR3 region is CASSPGTYEQYV. The DNA of the CDR3 is TGTGCCAGCTCACCAGGGACATACGAGCAGTACGTC.

This sequence joins TRBV15 and TRBJ2-1, with 8 bases fitting TRBD2. Looked up from germline, CDR1 is LNHNV and CDR2 is YYDKDF (reference sequence). CDR3 length: 16 amino acids. Trimming at V came to 0 bases and at J to 2 bases, leaving 3 bases not matched to a gene. The CDR3 region has the DNA TGTGCCACCAGCAGAGATACGGGAGGGACCTACAATGAGCAGTTCTTC. Translated, it gives CATSRDTGGTYNEQFF.

The chain has TRBV7-9 and TRBJ2-3; the match to TRBD2 covers 10 bases. This CDR3 has 16 amino acids. With 5 bases clipped from V and 0 bases from J, the junction kept 5 bases outside the gene matches. Germline values: CDR1 SEHNR, CDR2 FQNEAQ (reference sequence). The CDR3 sequence is CASSGPSGGSTDTQYF. The CDR3 DNA reads as TGTGCCAGCAGCGGTCCTAGCGGGGGTAGCACAGATACGCAGTATTTT.